A selection of T cell receptor beta chains follows, all from one sample in a study of T cells after yellow fever vaccination. TCRdb itself ran the 5' RACE reads through MiXCR, one entry per CDR3 protein. Of 120,000 or so distinct CDR3 sequences listed, about 15% were seen once; the top ten hold 35% to 45%. The material sequenced was CD8+ T cells sorted from PBMCs, taken 5 days after the yellow fever booster vaccination. These receptors were obtained from a man aged 18 to 30 who received the YFV17D yellow fever vaccine. The CDR3 runs from the conserved cysteine through the conserved F or W. The D gene is left open where the match is weak. Rows may omit the clone size; those that give it use once, few, many or a size class.

>TRBD1|TRBJ1-2|-|TRBV4-1
CASSQVAGGDYGYTF
TGCGCCAGCAGCCAAGTCGCAGGGGGCGACTATGGCTACACCTTC
>-|TRBJ2-3|-|TRBV6-5
CASRGPDRRPSTDTQYF
TGTGCCAGCAGGGGCCCCGACAGGAGACCTAGCACAGATACGCAGTATTTT
>-|TRBJ1-5|many|TRBV19
CASRQRSLDSNQPQHF
TGTGCCAGTAGACAAAGGTCGTTAGATAGCAATCAGCCCCAGCATTTT
>TRBD1|TRBJ1-1|few|TRBV11-2
CASSLAGGLGTEAFF
TGTGCCAGCAGCTTAGCAGGGGGCTTAGGAACTGAAGCTTTCTTT
>TRBD1|TRBJ2-7|-|TRBV4-2
CASSQELGGLRPYEQYF
TGTGCCAGCAGCCAAGAGTTAGGGGGCTTACGACCCTACGAGCAGTACTTC
>-|TRBJ1-5|few|TRBV5-1
CASSRTPAPNQPQHF
TGCGCCAGCAGTCGGACTCCAGCGCCTAATCAGCCCCAGCATTTT
>TRBD2|TRBJ2-4|few|TRBV19
CASSIGSGAVRNIQYF
TGTGCCAGTAGTATAGGTAGCGGGGCGGTTCGAAACATTCAGTACTTC
>TRBD2|TRBJ2-1|-|TRBV28
CASSLCTPGLDCLGF
TGTGCCAGCAGTTTATGCACCCCAGGACTAGACTGCCTGGGATTC
>-|TRBJ2-3|-|TRBV3-1
CASSQESEYIYGTDTQYF
TGTGCCAGCAGCCAAGAATCGGAGTATATTTATGGCACAGATACGCAGTATTTT
>TRBD1|TRBJ1-1|few|TRBV5-5
CASSLVRQGASVNTEAFF
TGTGCCAGCAGCTTGGTAAGACAGGGGGCGAGCGTGAACACTGAAGCTTTCTTT
>-|TRBJ1-2|-|TRBV4-2
CASSQDLPNYGYTF
TGTGCCAGCAGCCAAGATCTACCAAACTATGGCTACACCTTC
>TRBD1|TRBJ2-3|-|TRBV20-1
CSAPRLDRVLVSTDTQYF
TGCAGTGCTCCCAGGCTGGACAGGGTTTTGGTGAGCACAGATACGCAGTATTTT
>-|TRBJ2-7|many|TRBV29-1
CSVEDGRGRSYEQYF
TGCAGCGTTGAAGATGGTCGGGGTCGTTCCTACGAGCAGTACTTC
>TRBD1|TRBJ2-3|-|TRBV7-9
CASSLLSGQGIKGDTDTQYF
TGTGCCAGCAGCCTACTCTCGGGACAGGGAATAAAGGGAGACACAGATACGCAGTATTTT
>-|TRBJ1-1|few|TRBV7-9
CASSLERMNTEAFF
TGTGCCAGCAGCTTAGAGAGGATGAACACTGAAGCTTTCTTT
>TRBD1|TRBJ1-2|-|TRBV12-3/TRBV12-4
CASNPGGNNGYTF
TGTGCCAGCAACCCAGGGGGCAACAATGGCTACACCTTC
>TRBD1|TRBJ2-2|-|TRBV7-3
CASSTTGQGATGELFF
TGTGCCAGCAGCACTACTGGACAGGGGGCTACCGGGGAGCTGTTTTTT
>TRBD2|TRBJ2-1|few|TRBV11-2
CASSFGTSGGGSYNEQFF
TGTGCCAGCAGCTTCGGGACTAGCGGGGGAGGATCTTACAATGAGCAGTTCTTC
>-|TRBJ1-2|few|TRBV9
CASSAGGPTAYGYTF
TGTGCCAGCAGCGCTGGGGGGCCGACAGCCTATGGCTACACCTTC
>TRBD2|TRBJ2-5|few|TRBV2
CASNPGLAGSGAQYF
TGTGCCAGCAACCCGGGACTAGCGGGATCCGGGGCCCAGTACTTC
>TRBD1|TRBJ1-1|few|TRBV2
CASSAGRGLLTEAFF
TGTGCCAGCAGCGCAGGCAGGGGGCTCTTAACTGAAGCTTTCTTT
>-|TRBJ2-1|few|TRBV12-3/TRBV12-4
CASIARGVGNEQFF
TGTGCCAGCATCGCTCGAGGGGTTGGCAATGAGCAGTTCTTC
>-|TRBJ1-6|-|TRBV7-2
CASSLAGARNSPLHF
TGTGCCAGCAGCTTAGCTGGGGCACGTAATTCACCCCTCCACTTT
>-|TRBJ1-1|-|TRBV2
CASSEPPEAFF
TGTGCCAGCAGTGAACCGCCTGAAGCTTTCTTT
>-|TRBJ2-3|many|TRBV5-5
CASSSGGRSTDTQYF
TGTGCCAGCAGCTCCGGGGGGCGGTCTACAGATACGCAGTATTTT